The rows below give T cell receptor beta chains drawn from one sample of a study of cytomegalovirus exposure and HLA in healthy donors. The method was immunoSEQ multiplex PCR; TCRdb's version includes in-frame clones alone and lacks a portion of them. This sample has roughly 250,000 clones, with 84% found just once. Input material: PBMCs. These receptors originate from a middle-aged woman in good health and CMV-seropositive. The CDR3 runs from the conserved cysteine through the conserved F or W. The D gene is left open where the match is weak. Clone size appears in some rows only: once, few, many, or a class for an expanded clone.

d_gene | j_gene | abundance | len | v_gene | CDR3nt | CDR3aa
TRBD2 | TRBJ2-1 | - | 18 | TRBV18 | TGTGCCAGCTCCCCAAGGACAGCGGGACTAGCGGGCGATAATGAGCAGTTCTTC | CASSPRTAGLAGDNEQFF
TRBD1 | TRBJ1-1 | once | 13 | TRBV6-5 | TGTGCCAGCACCTACCCAGGGGGCTTTGAAGCTTTCTTT | CASTYPGGFEAFF
- | TRBJ2-6 | - | 16 | TRBV27 | TGTGCCAGCAGTTTCGGTCGGAGCTCTGGGGCCAACGTCCTGACTTTC | CASSFGRSSGANVLTF
TRBD2 | TRBJ2-3 | - | 15 | TRBV11-2 | TGTGCCAGCAGCTTACTAGCGGGGCGCCCAGATACGCAGTATTTT | CASSLLAGRPDTQYF
- | TRBJ2-5 | few | 16 | TRBV5-1 | TGCGCCAGCAGCCTCACTAGCGCAAAGGGGGGAGAGACCCAGTACTTC | CASSLTSAKGGETQYF
- | TRBJ1-3 | - | 15 | TRBV4-3 | TGCGCCAGCAGCCAAGATTTAGGGGTTGGAAACACCATATATTTT | CASSQDLGVGNTIYF
- | TRBJ2-7 | - | 13 | TRBV6-5 | TGTGCCAGCAGTTACTCGCAGGGCTACGAGCAGTACTTC | CASSYSQGYEQYF
- | TRBJ1-2 | once | 13 | TRBV30 | TGTGCCTGGAGTAGAGGGAAGGACTATGGCTACACCTTC | CAWSRGKDYGYTF
- | TRBJ1-4 | - | 16 | TRBV9 | TGTGCCAGCAGCGTAGGATTGGGGCTCGGGAATGAAAAACTGTTTTTT | CASSVGLGLGNEKLFF
- | TRBJ1-3 | - | 17 | TRBV11-2 | TGTGCCAGCAGCTTAGCGGCAGGGATCGGCTCTGGAAACACCATATATTTT | CASSLAAGIGSGNTIYF
TRBD2 | TRBJ2-2 | once | 18 | TRBV29-1 | TGCAGCGTTACGGGACTAGCGGGAGAGGGGAACATTGCCGGGGAGCTGTTTTTT | CSVTGLAGEGNIAGELFF
TRBD1 | TRBJ1-1 | - | 13 | TRBV2 | TGTGCCAGCAACAGGGGATTGAACACTGAAGCTTTCTTT | CASNRGLNTEAFF
TRBD1 | TRBJ1-2 | - | 13 | TRBV4-1 | TGCGCCAGCAGCCAGGGACAGGGGCCTGGCTACACCTTC | CASSQGQGPGYTF
TRBD1 | TRBJ1-2 | - | 16 | TRBV5-1 | TGCGCCAGCAGCCAGGGACAGGGGGGACCTAACTATGGCTACACCTTC | CASSQGQGGPNYGYTF
TRBD1 | TRBJ1-6 | - | 17 | TRBV13 | TGTGCCAGCAGCTTAGCCGCAGGGACAGAATATAATTCACCCCTCCACTTT | CASSLAAGTEYNSPLHF
- | TRBJ2-3 | - | 16 | TRBV13 | TGTGCCAGCAGCTTCCAGGGTCTAGAATCGGGAGATACGCAGTATTTT | CASSFQGLESGDTQYF
- | TRBJ1-1 | - | 15 | TRBV7-9 | TGTGCCAGCAGCTCACCGAAAACAGGAGTTACTGAAGCTTTCTTT | CASSSPKTGVTEAFF
- | TRBJ2-1 | - | 15 | TRBV11-2 | TGTGCCAGCAGCTCCGTCCACTATCCCTACAATGAGCAGTTCTTC | CASSSVHYPYNEQFF
TRBD2 | TRBJ2-7 | - | 16 | TRBV28 | TGTGCCAGCAGTTCAATAGGTAGCGGGAGTTATAACGAGCAGTACTTC | CASSSIGSGSYNEQYF
TRBD2 | TRBJ2-7 | - | 15 | TRBV5-1 | TGCGCCAGCAGCTGGGATAGCGGGGCGTCCTACGAGCAGTACTTC | CASSWDSGASYEQYF
- | TRBJ1-2 | - | 14 | TRBV7-6 | TGTGCCAGCAGCCCAAGTGCAGGGTTGGGCGGCTACACCTTC | CASSPSAGLGGYTF
- | TRBJ2-7 | - | 14 | TRBV27 | TGTGCCAGCAGTCCCAGCGGGCTACTCTACGAGCAGTACTTC | CASSPSGLLYEQYF
- | TRBJ2-1 | few | 14 | TRBV29-1 | TGCAGCGTTGAAATCGAGGCAGAGATTAATGAGCAGTTCTTC | CSVEIEAEINEQFF
- | TRBJ2-7 | - | 12 | TRBV28 | TGTGCCAGCAGTTCCAGTACCTACGAGCAGTACTTC | CASSSSTYEQYF
- | TRBJ2-7 | few | 13 | TRBV30 | TGTGCCTGGAGTGCTATGCGAGGTTACGAGCAGTACTTC | CAWSAMRGYEQYF
- | TRBJ1-3 | - | 16 | TRBV9 | TGTGCCAGCAGCGTAGATGTGGGCCTGAGAGGAAACACCATATATTTT | CASSVDVGLRGNTIYF